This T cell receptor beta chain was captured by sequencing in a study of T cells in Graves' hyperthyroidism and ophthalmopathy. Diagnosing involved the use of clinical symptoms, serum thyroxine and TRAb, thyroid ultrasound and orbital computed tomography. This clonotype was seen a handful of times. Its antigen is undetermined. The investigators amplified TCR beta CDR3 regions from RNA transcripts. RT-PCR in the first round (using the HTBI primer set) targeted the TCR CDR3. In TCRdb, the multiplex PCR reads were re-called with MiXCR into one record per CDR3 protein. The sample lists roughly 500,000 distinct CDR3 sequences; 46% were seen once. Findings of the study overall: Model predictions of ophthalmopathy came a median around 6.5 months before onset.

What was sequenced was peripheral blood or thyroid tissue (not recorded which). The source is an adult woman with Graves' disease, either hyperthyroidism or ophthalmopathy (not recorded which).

CDR3: CSVRLAGFTDTQYF. The CDR3 nucleotides are TGCAGCGTAAGACTAGCTGGGTTCACAGATACGCAGTATTTT. This rearrangement joins TRBV29-1 to TRBJ2-3; 7 bases are shared with TRBD2. The CDR3 consists of 14 residues. CDR1 is SQVTM, CDR2 ANQGSEA, per germline. V shed 6 bases, J shed 2 bases, and the junction held 8 bases outside the gene matches.